These 20 T cell receptor beta chains share one sample of origin, sequenced in a study of T cells in Graves' hyperthyroidism and ophthalmopathy. Amplified TCR beta CDR3 regions came from RNA transcripts. First-round RT-PCR targeting the TCR CDR3 was performed with the HTBI primer set. From the multiplex PCR reads, TCRdb called clonotypes with MiXCR, one entry per CDR3 protein. The table records about 760,000 distinct CDR3 sequences, about 35% of them present only once. Material: blood. The receptors derive from a woman aged 40 to 50 with Graves' hyperthyroidism.

This clonotype was counted at least ten times. The V gene is TRBV19, the J gene TRBJ2-5; no clear D gene. The CDR3 extends over 11 amino acids. CDR1 and CDR2 (germline): LNHDA, SQIVND (reference sequence). V lost 9 bases to trimming and J lost 7 bases, with 12 bases between them. CDR3 residues: CASGTAGTQYF. The CDR3 nucleotides are TGTGCCAGCGGAACCGCAGGGACCCAGTACTTC.

This rearrangement joins TRBV6-1 to TRBJ2-7, with no clear D. V was shortened by 7 bases and J by 2 bases, with 21 bases between the two germline ends. This CDR3 contains 16 residues. CDR1 and CDR2 (germline): MNHNS, SASEGT. Here the CDR3 DNA reads TGTGCCAGCAAGGCTTTGGTGGCAGGATTTACCTACGAGCAGTACTTC. It is translated as CASKALVAGFTYEQYF.

This clonotype was counted many times. V gene TRBV2 combines with J gene TRBJ1-5; D gene ambiguous. Germline V gene sequence: CDR1 SNHLY, CDR2 FYNNEI. Between the trimmed V and J ends, which lost 7 bases and 0 bases, there was a span of 13 bases. The CDR3 loop spans 15 amino acids. The CDR3 region is CASIETANSNQPQHF. The CDR3 DNA is TGTGCCAGCATCGAGACGGCGAATAGCAATCAGCCCCAGCATTTT.

The table lists this clonotype with many counts. The V and J genes are TRBV7-9 and TRBJ2-7; TRBD1 aligns across 7 bases. The CDR3 runs 14 residues. Losses at the gene ends were 5 bases for V and 6 bases for J; bases not matched to a gene: 10. Germline lookup yields CDR1 SEHNR and CDR2 FQNEAQ (reference sequence). CDR3 in DNA: TGTGCCAGCAGCCCGACAGGGAACCTCGCCGAGCAGTACTTC. Amino acids: CASSPTGNLAEQYF. The variable domain in full, completed from reference TRBV7-9 and TRBJ2-7, reads DTGVSQNPRHKITKRGQNVTFRCDPISEHNRLYWYRQTLGQGPEFLTYFQNEAQLEKSRLLSDRFSAERPKGSFSTLEIQRTEQGDSAMYLCASSPTGNLAEQYFGPGTRLTVT.

The chain has TRBV28 and TRBJ2-7; D gene uncertain. Germline lookup yields CDR1 MDHEN and CDR2 SYDVKM. This CDR3 has 12 residues. Trimming took off 9 bases at V and 7 bases at J, with 16 bases between the two ends. The CDR3 is CASFSGPSEQYF. The CDR3 DNA is TGTGCCAGTTTCTCGGGTCCGTCAGAGCAGTACTTC.

As for this clonotype: A much larger clone is a single base away; this may be a read error. The CDR3 region is CASSVAFGGPGANVLTF. The DNA of the CDR3 is TGTGCCAGCAGCGTAGCCTTTGGGGGGCCTGGGGCCAACGTCCTGACTTTC. This chain uses TRBV7-6 with TRBJ2-6; D may be TRBD1 or TRBD2 (6 bases each). The germline CDR1 and CDR2 sequences are SGHVS and FNYEAQ. CDR3 length: 17 residues.

This chain joins TRBV12-3 or TRBV12-4 and TRBJ2-5; either TRBD1 or TRBD2 may fit D (5 bases each). The CDR3 covers 13 residues. V gave up 4 bases and J gave up 4 bases, with 10 bases separating them. The CDR3 sequence: CASSYAGTETQYF. In DNA, the CDR3 is TGTGCCAGCAGTTACGCCGGGACAGAGACCCAGTACTTC.

With respect to this clonotype: One junction end does not reproduce the germline sequence, and a read error may be involved. The gene calls are TRBV7-3 and TRBJ1-4, with D maybe TRBD1 (5 bases). The CDR3 contains 14 residues. Looked up from germline, CDR1 is SGHTA and CDR2 is FQGTGA. The CDR3 protein is CASSPGLINEKLFF. CDR3 bases: TGCGCCAGCAGCCCGGGGCTCATTAATGAAAAACTGTTTTTT.

V usage is TRBV12-3 or TRBV12-4 and J usage is TRBJ1-2; D is unclear. CDR3 length: 14 residues. Deletions cut 4 bases from V and 3 bases from J, with 12 bases between. CDR3 DNA: TGTGCCAGCAGTTACTTTCTGATGGACTATGGCTACACCTTC. This translates into CASSYFLMDYGYTF.

The rearrangement joins TRBV20-1 to TRBJ2-5; no firm D call. The germline V gene encodes CDR1 DFQATT and CDR2 SNEGSKA (reference sequence). The CDR3 has 12 amino acids. The V and J ends lost 2 bases and 9 bases respectively, with 13 bases between them. The CDR3 spells CSARWVDQPQYF. The CDR3 DNA sequence: TGCAGTGCTAGATGGGTAGATCAGCCCCAGTACTTC.

This clonotype was observed many times. The chain uses TRBV4-1 and TRBJ1-1; no definite D call. The V gene's germline CDR1 is MGHRA and CDR2 YSYEKL. The CDR3 length is 14 residues. Trimming shortened V by 1 base and J by 6 bases, and 12 bases separated the two germline ends. In nucleotides, the CDR3 is TGCGCCAGCAGCCAAGTGGGGTCGTGGTCTGAAGCTTTCTTT. It codes for CASSQVGSWSEAFF.

The gene calls are TRBV7-2 and TRBJ1-2; a possible D gene is TRBD1 (5 bases). Germline V lookup: CDR1 SGHTA, CDR2 FQGNSA. The CDR3 loop spans 15 amino acids. The germline V and J ends were trimmed by 11 bases and 5 bases, with 24 bases remaining between them. The CDR3, as DNA: TGTGCCTGGAGCCCGGGACCCCAAGCTCTATATGGCTACACCTTC. Amino acids: CAWSPGPQALYGYTF.

V usage is TRBV5-1 and J usage is TRBJ1-1; possible D gene TRBD1, 5 bases. Trimming removed 1 base from V and 0 bases from J, with 13 bases in between. CDR3 length equals 16 residues. The V gene's germline CDR1 is SGHRS and CDR2 YFSETQ. The CDR3, as DNA: TGCGCCAGCAGCTTGAAAACAGGATACGTGAACACTGAAGCTTTCTTT. Amino acid sequence: CASSLKTGYVNTEAFF.

This clonotype has ten or more counts. J is TRBJ1-4 and V is TRBV9; possible D gene TRBD1, 5 bases. CDR1 and CDR2 (germline): SGDLS, YYNGEE. The V end was cut by 3 bases, the J end by 5 bases, with 11 bases between. The CDR3 is 14 residues long. DNA of the CDR3: TGTGCCAGCAGCGACCAGGGTACGAATGAAAAACTGTTTTTT. It yields the protein CASSDQGTNEKLFF.

This clonotype appeared a single time. J is TRBJ2-5 and V is TRBV29-1; maybe TRBD2 (5 bases). The ends were cut back, 6 bases at V and 1 base at J, with 12 bases in the middle. The length of the CDR3 is 13 residues. Looked up from germline, CDR1 is SQVTM and CDR2 is ANQGSEA. DNA for the CDR3: TGCAGCGTAAGGCTAGCCGGCCAAGAGACCCAGTACTTC. The encoded protein is CSVRLAGQETQYF.

Concerning this clonotype: A much larger clone sits a single nucleotide away, making a read error possible. The gene calls are TRBV6-4 and TRBJ2-7; 7 bases are shared with TRBD1. Germline lookup yields CDR1 MRHNA and CDR2 SNTAGT. The CDR3 covers 14 residues. CDR3 loop: CASRPTGVPYGQYF. The CDR3 DNA reads TGTGCCAGCAGGCCTACAGGGGTACCCTACGGGCAGTACTTC.

This chain links TRBV20-1 with TRBJ1-1; no definite D call. Looked up from germline, CDR1 is DFQATT and CDR2 is SNEGSKA (reference sequence). This CDR3 comprises 13 residues. The V end lost 6 bases, the J end lost 1 base, and 12 bases lay between the germline ends. The CDR3 nucleotides are TGCAGTGCCAAGGACGGTAAGAACACTGAAGCTTTCTTT. It translates to CSAKDGKNTEAFF.

A few counts support this clonotype. This chain connects TRBV20-1 to TRBJ2-2; tentatively, D is TRBD1 or TRBD2 (5 bases each). CDR3 length equals 16 residues. Deletions cut 1 base from V and 1 base from J, with 13 bases between. CDR1 DFQATT and CDR2 SNEGSKA come from the germline V gene (reference sequence). DNA for the CDR3: TGCAGTGCTAGAGTTCTGGGACGAGAGAACACCGGGGAGCTGTTTTTT. It is translated as CSARVLGRENTGELFF.

The chain uses TRBV7-9 and TRBJ1-2, with D perhaps matching TRBD1 (6 bases). This CDR3 spans 15 amino acids. The germline V gene has CDR1 SEHNR and CDR2 FQNEAQ (reference sequence). V was cut by 4 bases and J by 2 bases, with 14 bases left in between. As DNA, the CDR3 is TGTGCCAGCAGCTCGCGAGGGGGTTCGAACTATGGCTACACCTTC. Protein sequence: CASSSRGGSNYGYTF.

The chain is built from TRBV14 and TRBJ2-7; D gene uncertain. CDR3 length equals 15 residues. Germline loops: CDR1 SGHDN, CDR2 FVKESK. V was shortened by 3 bases and J by 3 bases, with 15 bases between the two germline ends. CDR3 DNA: TGTGCCAGCAGCCATTGGGTAGGGTCTTTCTACGAGCAGTACTTC. Translated: CASSHWVGSFYEQYF.